Each of the 3 T cell receptor beta chains below was sequenced from the same sample in a study of Ad26.COV2.S vaccination and SARS-CoV-2 variants. Treatment here: about 20 received Ad26.COV2.S at low or high dose, single or two shots; roughly five received placebo; per-sample allocation not given. Sample collection was performed on day 63 after the first vaccine or placebo injection. Sequenced by immunoSEQ multiplex PCR; TCRdb stores in-frame clones only, minus some. Of 290,000 or so clones in the sample, roughly 86% were seen once. Sequenced here: peripheral blood, sampled in a trial of Ad26.COV2.S vaccine versus placebo. These receptors all stem from a person aged 18 to 59 who received the Ad26.COV2.S COVID-19 vaccine or a placebo.

This sequence joins TRBV10-3 and TRBJ1-1; D not certain. The germline V gene encodes CDR1 ENHRY and CDR2 SYGVKD. The CDR3 spans 13 residues. The V end lost 3 bases, the J end lost 1 base, and 6 bases lay between the germline ends. The CDR3 DNA sequence: TGTGCCATCAGTGATTATCGGAACACTGAAGCTTTCTTT. Its translation: CAISDYRNTEAFF.

This clone occurred once. The gene calls are TRBV7-9 and TRBJ2-2; 7 bases are a match to TRBD2. Losses at the gene ends were 1 base for V and 0 bases for J; bases not matched to a gene: 2. The CDR3 runs 16 residues. Looked up from germline, CDR1 is SEHNR and CDR2 is FQNEAQ (reference sequence). The CDR3 bases are TGTGCCAGCAGCTTAGATCGGGGGGCGAACACCGGGGAGCTGTTTTTT. Amino acid sequence: CASSLDRGANTGELFF.

This chain uses TRBV6-2 or TRBV6-3 with TRBJ1-2; the match to TRBD1 covers 10 bases. V lost 4 bases, J lost 3 bases, and 5 bases stayed unmatched. Germline loops: CDR1 MNHEY, CDR2 SVGEGT. The CDR3 loop spans 15 amino acids. This CDR3 reads CASSFTGTGDYGYTF. Written as DNA, the CDR3 is TGTGCCAGCAGTTTTACCGGGACAGGGGACTATGGCTACACCTTC.